This TCR beta chain was retrieved from a study of cytomegalovirus exposure and HLA in healthy donors. Whole-study results and caveats: Most observed TCR sequences were rare, whereas some public TCRs were detected in many donors. Earlier analysis found most TCR beta V segments productive about 87% or about 30% of the time. Clonal expansion was found to be greater in HLA-associated TCR beta chains than in equally common others in a later analysis. In a later analysis, several top co-occurrence clusters appeared linked to parvovirus B19, influenza, CMV and Epstein-Barr virus.

The PCR used 60 Vbeta and 13 Jbeta primers. Repertoires were generated with immunoSEQ multiplex PCR, while TCRdb's copy carries only in-frame clones and drops some. The sample consists of roughly 80,000 clones, roughly 76% of them appearing once. Concerning this clone: Its specificity is not known.

CDR1 is KGHSH and CDR2 is LQKENI in the germline V gene. J was trimmed by 0 bases and V by 6 bases; bases with no gene match: 3. The CDR3 is made up of 15 amino acids. The receptor was derived from a woman between 25 and 40 years old in good health and CMV-seronegative. Sequencing used PBMCs. The chain is built from TRBV18 and TRBJ2-3, with 10 bases matching TRBD2. For the CDR3, the DNA is TGTGCCAGCTCGCCTAGCGGGAGAAGCACAGATACGCAGTATTTT. Protein sequence: CASSPSGRSTDTQYF.